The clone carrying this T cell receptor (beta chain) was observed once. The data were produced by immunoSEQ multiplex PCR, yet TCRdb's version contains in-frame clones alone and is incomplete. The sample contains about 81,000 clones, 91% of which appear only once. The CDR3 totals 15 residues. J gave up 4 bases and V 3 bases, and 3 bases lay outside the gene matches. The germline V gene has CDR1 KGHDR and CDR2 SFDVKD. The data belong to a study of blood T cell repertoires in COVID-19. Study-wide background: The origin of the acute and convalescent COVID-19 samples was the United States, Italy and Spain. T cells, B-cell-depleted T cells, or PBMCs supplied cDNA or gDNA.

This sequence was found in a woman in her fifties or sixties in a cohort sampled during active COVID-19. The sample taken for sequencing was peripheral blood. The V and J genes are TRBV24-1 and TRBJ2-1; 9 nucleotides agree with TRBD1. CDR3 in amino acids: CATSDQGTGYNEQFF. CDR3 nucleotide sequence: TGTGCCACCAGTGATCAAGGGACAGGGTACAATGAGCAGTTCTTC.